Included here is one T cell receptor beta chain sequence, with context. Which antigen it targets is not known. Base qualities were left out, and no much larger clone turns up one base away. According to the study, the label for this sample's treatment or condition signals: live attenuated yellow fever vaccine strain. Two biological replicates of bulk PBMCs were collected at each blood-draw timepoint. A standard Ficoll-Paque protocol was used to isolate PBMCs from peripheral blood. TriZol was used to extract RNA from bulk PBMCs, CD4 and CD8 fractions, and dextramer-positive and dextramer-negative fractions. TCR cDNA was made using 5'RACE template switching, a step that added a universal primer site and unique molecular identifiers. Priming of cDNA synthesis was performed from both the TCR alpha and TCR beta constant segments. Libraries were amplified in two PCR steps, with sample barcodes and sequencing adapters added in the second step. Sequencing of libraries was done on Illumina HiSeq 2500 (2x100 bp) or NovaSeq (2x150 bp). For the original study's pipeline: MIGEC handled demultiplexing of reads and collapsing into UMI consensus sequences, while MiXCR performed V(D)J alignment. Vaccine-responding clonotypes were defined with edgeR using replicate PBMC samples, requiring FDR below 0.01 and a log2 fold change above 5 up to day 15. Each bulk clonotype was labeled CD4 or CD8 based on which sequenced repertoire, CD4 or CD8, contained the clonotype at higher abundance. TCRdb ran its own pipeline on the public reads, namely fastp trimming at Q25 and MiXCR clone calling, and kept in-frame beta chains. Entries that share a CDR3 protein sequence are merged under the most common genes and DNA. These V and J calls rely on TCRdb rather than the paper's analysis. The sample records roughly 310,000 distinct CDR3 sequences, 8.7% of which are singletons. The ten largest clonotypes hold roughly 18% of the sample.

This sample was taken from a study of T cells after yellow fever vaccination (dated by TCRdb to the late 2010s). Background for the entire study: Libraries from fractions with low cell numbers were prepared with the SMART-Seq v4 Ultra Low Input RNA kit. Blood samples were taken at several timepoints before and after primary and secondary immunization, and bulk PBMC replicates and cell subsets were isolated. To follow T-cell clones before and after primary and booster YFV17D yellow fever vaccination, bulk TCR alpha and beta repertoires were sequenced over time. Two healthy male donors, one aged 18 to 30 and one aged 30 to 40 years, were included in the cohort.

The CDR3 goes from the cysteine to the phenylalanine over 15 residues. The retained sequence is limited to the CDR3, 45 bases, with the frame set at the first base. From a lookup of the germline V gene, CDR1 and CDR2 are MGHRA and YSYEKL. Relative to germline, V is missing 1 base and J is missing 7 bases, with 10 bases of the junction outside any gene match. Overall results and qualifications from the work: The study included only a couple of donors, which limits how far the findings can be generalized. A small share of clonotypes occurred in both CD4 and CD8 compartments, likely arising from convergent recombination. Compared with the primary T-cell response, the secondary T-cell response was weaker but faster, peaking on day 5 rather than day 15. Because abundant contaminating clonotypes from the bulk population could be contained in FACS-sorted repertoires, computational filtering was required. Most clones expanded after primary vaccination (around 97% of CD4 and 88% of CD8) were re-detected after the booster, suggesting that broad memory maintenance occurred.

Sample: PBMCs, taken on the day of the first yellow fever vaccination. The TCR comes from a man younger than 30 who received the YFV17D yellow fever vaccine. This chain joins TRBV4-1 to TRBJ2-7; 7 bases in the junction line up with TRBD2. The sequenced DNA is TGCGCCAGCAGCCAAGCACCGGGGGGTTTGAGGGAGCAGTACTTC. Its product reads: CASSQAPGGLREQYF.